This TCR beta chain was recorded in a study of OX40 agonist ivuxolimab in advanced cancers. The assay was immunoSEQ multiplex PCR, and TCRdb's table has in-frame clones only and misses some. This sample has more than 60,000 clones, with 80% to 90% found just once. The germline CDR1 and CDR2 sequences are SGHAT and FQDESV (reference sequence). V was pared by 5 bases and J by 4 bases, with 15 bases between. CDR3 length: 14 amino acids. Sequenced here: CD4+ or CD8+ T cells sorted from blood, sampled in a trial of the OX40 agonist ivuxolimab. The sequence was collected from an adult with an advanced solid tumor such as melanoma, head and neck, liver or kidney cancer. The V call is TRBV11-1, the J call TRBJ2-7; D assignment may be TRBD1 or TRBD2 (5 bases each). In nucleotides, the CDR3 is TGTGCCAGCAGCCGGGGAACAGGACCTTACGAGCAGTACTTC. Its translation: CASSRGTGPYEQYF.